The rows below give T cell receptor beta chains drawn from one sample of a study of TIL therapy for anti-PD-1-resistant metastatic lung cancer. Data came from immunoSEQ multiplex PCR; TCRdb stores just in-frame clones and leaves some out. The table has approximately 6,600 clones, around three fifths seen once. The specimen comprised tumor tissue, sampled at baseline. All receptors come from a person between 25 and 79 years old with non-small cell lung cancer. Each CDR3 is given with its conserved first and last residue. The D gene is left open where the match is weak. Clone size is shown for a subset of rows, as once, few, many or a class of expanded clone.

CDR3 protein: CASSQDGLTGGLEKLFF
CDR3 DNA: TGTGCCAGCAGCCAAGACGGATTGACAGGGGGGCTCGAAAAACTGTTTTTT
J gene: TRBJ1-4
V gene: TRBV3-1/TRBV3-2
D gene: TRBD1
clone size: few

CDR3 protein: CASSSPNPGNTEAFF
CDR3 DNA: TGCGCCAGCAGCTCCCCAAACCCCGGGAACACTGAAGCTTTCTTT
J gene: TRBJ1-1
V gene: TRBV5-1
D gene: NA
clone size: few

CDR3 protein: CASSTFYEQFF
CDR3 DNA: TGTGCCAGCAGTACTTTCTATGAGCAGTTCTTC
J gene: TRBJ2-1
V gene: TRBV12-3/TRBV12-4
D gene: NA
clone size: NA

CDR3 protein: CASSIADRAQETQYF
CDR3 DNA: TGTGCCAGTAGTATAGCGGACAGGGCCCAAGAGACCCAGTACTTC
J gene: TRBJ2-5
V gene: TRBV19
D gene: TRBD1
clone size: NA

CDR3 protein: CASSLRGDGYTF
CDR3 DNA: TGTGCCAGCAGTTTACGTGGGGATGGCTACACCTTC
J gene: TRBJ1-2
V gene: TRBV12-3/TRBV12-4
D gene: NA
clone size: NA

CDR3 protein: CASSSTGRHEQYF
CDR3 DNA: TGTGCCAGCAGCTCGACAGGGAGGCACGAGCAGTACTTC
J gene: TRBJ2-7
V gene: TRBV5-6
D gene: NA
clone size: NA

CDR3 protein: CASSLAWGGSTDTQYF
CDR3 DNA: TGTGCCAGCAGCTTAGCGTGGGGCGGGAGCACAGATACGCAGTATTTT
J gene: TRBJ2-3
V gene: TRBV7-9
D gene: NA
clone size: NA

CDR3 protein: CASSIGAGGSNQPQHF
CDR3 DNA: TGTGCCAGTAGTATAGGCGCAGGCGGGAGCAATCAGCCCCAGCATTTT
J gene: TRBJ1-5
V gene: TRBV19
D gene: NA
clone size: NA

CDR3 protein: CASSLGMRGLLHYEQYF
CDR3 DNA: TGTGCCAGCAGCTTAGGGATGAGGGGGCTACTCCACTACGAGCAGTACTTC
J gene: TRBJ2-7
V gene: TRBV7-6
D gene: TRBD1
clone size: NA

CDR3 protein: CASSLLAKGNSPLHF
CDR3 DNA: TGTGCCAGCAGCTTGTTAGCCAAGGGGAATTCACCCCTCCACTTT
J gene: TRBJ1-6
V gene: TRBV5-5
D gene: NA
clone size: once

CDR3 protein: CASSLPSFGQGISNTIYF
CDR3 DNA: TGCGCCAGCAGCTTACCCTCGTTCGGACAGGGGATATCTAACACCATATATTTT
J gene: TRBJ1-3
V gene: TRBV5-1
D gene: TRBD1
clone size: NA

CDR3 protein: CASSHTFHYNQPQHF
CDR3 DNA: TGCGCCAGCAGCCACACCTTCCACTACAATCAGCCCCAGCATTTT
J gene: TRBJ1-5
V gene: TRBV4-1
D gene: NA
clone size: NA

CDR3 protein: CASSQDDPPPYRGMNTEAFF
CDR3 DNA: TGCGCCAGCAGCCAAGACGATCCTCCACCCTACCGGGGGATGAACACTGAAGCTTTCTTT
J gene: TRBJ1-1
V gene: TRBV4-3
D gene: NA
clone size: NA

CDR3 protein: CASSSPGQGTQPQHF
CDR3 DNA: TGTGCCAGCAGTTCGCCGGGACAGGGGACTCAGCCCCAGCATTTT
J gene: TRBJ1-5
V gene: TRBV28
D gene: TRBD1
clone size: once

CDR3 protein: CASSETGQGAHQPQHF
CDR3 DNA: TGTGCCAGCAGTGAGACCGGACAGGGGGCGCATCAGCCCCAGCATTTT
J gene: TRBJ1-5
V gene: TRBV27
D gene: TRBD1
clone size: NA

CDR3 protein: CASAGAGWETQYF
CDR3 DNA: TGTGCCAGCGCTGGGGCGGGATGGGAGACCCAGTACTTC
J gene: TRBJ2-5
V gene: TRBV6-5
D gene: NA
clone size: NA

CDR3 protein: CASSYSLGNTEAFF
CDR3 DNA: TGTGCCAGCAGTTACTCGCTGGGGAACACTGAAGCTTTCTTT
J gene: TRBJ1-1
V gene: TRBV6-5
D gene: NA
clone size: few

CDR3 protein: CAIADTGELFF
CDR3 DNA: TGTGCCATCGCTGACACCGGGGAGCTGTTTTTT
J gene: TRBJ2-2
V gene: TRBV10-3
D gene: NA
clone size: NA

CDR3 protein: CATLLSTSGSTDTQYF
CDR3 DNA: TGTGCCACCTTACTCTCGACTAGCGGGAGTACAGATACGCAGTATTTT
J gene: TRBJ2-3
V gene: TRBV24-1
D gene: TRBD2
clone size: NA

CDR3 protein: CASSLETGATEAFF
CDR3 DNA: TGTGCCAGCAGCTTAGAGACAGGGGCCACTGAAGCTTTCTTT
J gene: TRBJ1-1
V gene: TRBV11-1
D gene: TRBD1
clone size: NA

CDR3 protein: CASSLAPAGGEAFF
CDR3 DNA: TGTGCCAGCAGCTTAGCTCCGGCAGGGGGCGAAGCTTTCTTT
J gene: TRBJ1-1
V gene: TRBV7-9
D gene: TRBD1
clone size: NA

CDR3 protein: CASSQEDGGGGSYEQYF
CDR3 DNA: TGCGCCAGCAGCCAAGAAGATGGGGGAGGGGGCTCCTACGAGCAGTACTTC
J gene: TRBJ2-7
V gene: TRBV4-1
D gene: NA
clone size: medium-sized

CDR3 protein: CASSQTGQGLKNIQYF
CDR3 DNA: TGCGCCAGCAGCCAAACGGGACAGGGACTCAAAAACATTCAGTACTTC
J gene: TRBJ2-4
V gene: TRBV4-1
D gene: TRBD1
clone size: NA

CDR3 protein: CASSLTTENTGELFF
CDR3 DNA: TGCGCCAGCAGCTTGACCACGGAGAACACCGGGGAGCTGTTTTTT
J gene: TRBJ2-2
V gene: TRBV5-1
D gene: NA
clone size: NA

CDR3 protein: CASSLGQGARNIQYF
CDR3 DNA: TGTGCCAGCAGTTTAGGACAGGGGGCGCGAAACATTCAGTACTTC
J gene: TRBJ2-4
V gene: TRBV2
D gene: TRBD1
clone size: NA

CDR3 protein: CASSLLRTSTDTQYF
CDR3 DNA: TGTGCCAGCAGCTTGTTACGAACTAGCACAGATACGCAGTATTTT
J gene: TRBJ2-3
V gene: TRBV5-6
D gene: NA
clone size: once

CDR3 protein: CASSRAIGAGDTEAFF
CDR3 DNA: TGTGCCAGCTCACGGGCGATCGGGGCAGGGGACACTGAAGCTTTCTTT
J gene: TRBJ1-1
V gene: TRBV18
D gene: NA
clone size: NA

CDR3 protein: CASSLDRGHEQFF
CDR3 DNA: TGCGCCAGCAGCTTGGACAGGGGGCATGAGCAGTTCTTC
J gene: TRBJ2-1
V gene: TRBV5-1
D gene: TRBD1
clone size: NA

CDR3 protein: CASSLTLAESYNEQFF
CDR3 DNA: TGTGCCAGCAGCCTGACGCTAGCGGAATCCTACAATGAGCAGTTCTTC
J gene: TRBJ2-1
V gene: TRBV7-8
D gene: TRBD2
clone size: medium-sized

CDR3 protein: CASSITGATNEKLFF
CDR3 DNA: TGTGCCAGCAGTATCACAGGTGCAACTAATGAAAAACTGTTTTTT
J gene: TRBJ1-4
V gene: TRBV25-1
D gene: NA
clone size: NA

CDR3 protein: CASGRNPTGELFF
CDR3 DNA: TGTGCCAGCGGACGTAACCCTACCGGGGAGCTGTTTTTT
J gene: TRBJ2-2
V gene: TRBV6-1
D gene: NA
clone size: once

CDR3 protein: CAGRSWAGVTTTYNEQFF
CDR3 DNA: TGTGCCGGTCGGTCTTGGGCGGGTGTTACTACTACCTACAATGAGCAGTTCTTC
J gene: TRBJ2-1
V gene: TRBV30
D gene: NA
clone size: NA

CDR3 protein: CASSQVRVTEAFF
CDR3 DNA: TGCGCCAGCAGCCAAGTTAGGGTCACTGAAGCTTTCTTT
J gene: TRBJ1-1
V gene: TRBV4-3
D gene: NA
clone size: few

CDR3 protein: CAWRTSGSMDTQYF
CDR3 DNA: TGTGCCTGGAGGACTAGCGGGAGCATGGATACGCAGTATTTT
J gene: TRBJ2-3
V gene: TRBV30
D gene: TRBD2
clone size: NA

CDR3 protein: CASSGTLGTPTDTQYF
CDR3 DNA: TGTGCCAGCAGCGGGACATTGGGAACCCCCACAGATACGCAGTATTTT
J gene: TRBJ2-3
V gene: TRBV2
D gene: NA
clone size: NA

CDR3 protein: CASVVGGGRGTQYF
CDR3 DNA: TGTGCCAGCGTCGTCGGGGGCGGACGTGGGACCCAGTACTTC
J gene: TRBJ2-5
V gene: TRBV2
D gene: NA
clone size: NA

CDR3 protein: CASSWVEGTEAFF
CDR3 DNA: TGCGCCAGCAGCTGGGTCGAAGGCACTGAAGCTTTCTTT
J gene: TRBJ1-1
V gene: TRBV5-1
D gene: NA
clone size: NA

CDR3 protein: CASSLGGLANTGELFF
CDR3 DNA: TGCGCCAGCAGCCTGGGGGGACTAGCGAACACCGGGGAGCTGTTTTTT
J gene: TRBJ2-2
V gene: TRBV5-1
D gene: TRBD2
clone size: NA

CDR3 protein: CASSREVAKNIQYF
CDR3 DNA: TGTGCCAGCTCCCGAGAGGTAGCCAAAAACATTCAGTACTTC
J gene: TRBJ2-4
V gene: TRBV18
D gene: NA
clone size: NA

CDR3 protein: CASSGPQTSPKHF
CDR3 DNA: TGTGCCAGCAGCGGACCCCAGACAAGCCCGAAGCATTTT
J gene: TRBJ1-5
V gene: TRBV2
D gene: NA
clone size: few

CDR3 protein: CAVLPPGRSMNTEAFF
CDR3 DNA: TGCGCCGTACTCCCACCGGGACGTAGCATGAACACTGAAGCTTTCTTT
J gene: TRBJ1-1
V gene: TRBV10-2
D gene: NA
clone size: NA

CDR3 protein: CASSLDRGGSQPQHF
CDR3 DNA: TGCGCCAGCAGCTTGGATAGGGGGGGGAGTCAGCCCCAGCATTTT
J gene: TRBJ1-5
V gene: TRBV5-1
D gene: NA
clone size: NA

CDR3 protein: CASSIPGGVYEQYF
CDR3 DNA: TGTGCCAGTAGTATTCCGGGAGGGGTCTACGAGCAGTACTTC
J gene: TRBJ2-7
V gene: TRBV19
D gene: TRBD2
clone size: once

CDR3 protein: CASSHDAGNSAFF
CDR3 DNA: TGTGCCAGTAGTCACGATGCAGGGAATTCGGCTTTCTTT
J gene: TRBJ1-1
V gene: TRBV19
D gene: NA
clone size: NA

CDR3 protein: CSGKGQGLSYNEQFF
CDR3 DNA: TGCAGCGGTAAGGGACAGGGGCTCTCCTACAATGAGCAGTTCTTC
J gene: TRBJ2-1
V gene: TRBV29-1
D gene: TRBD1
clone size: NA

CDR3 protein: CASSQDLGSPHNNEQFF
CDR3 DNA: TGTGCCAGCAGCCAAGATCTTGGCAGCCCTCACAACAATGAGCAGTTCTTC
J gene: TRBJ2-1
V gene: TRBV4-2
D gene: NA
clone size: NA

CDR3 protein: CASSLIILSNQPQHF
CDR3 DNA: TGTGCCAGCAGTTTGATTATATTAAGCAATCAGCCCCAGCATTTT
J gene: TRBJ1-5
V gene: TRBV6-5
D gene: NA
clone size: once

CDR3 protein: CATTRNIRGHMMNTEAFF
CDR3 DNA: TGTGCCACCACCCGTAATATTAGGGGGCATATGATGAACACTGAAGCTTTCTTT
J gene: TRBJ1-1
V gene: TRBV24-1
D gene: TRBD1
clone size: NA

CDR3 protein: CASSHGQGQQYF
CDR3 DNA: TGTGCCAGCAGTCACGGACAGGGGCAGCAGTACTTC
J gene: TRBJ2-7
V gene: TRBV3-1/TRBV3-2
D gene: TRBD1
clone size: NA

CDR3 protein: CASSGGVPYEQYF
CDR3 DNA: TGTGCCAGCAGCGGGGGCGTCCCCTACGAGCAGTACTTC
J gene: TRBJ2-7
V gene: TRBV27
D gene: NA
clone size: NA

CDR3 protein: CASSKRLTWGPGGNTIYF
CDR3 DNA: TGTGCCAGCAGCAAAAGGCTAACGTGGGGACCAGGAGGAAACACCATATATTTT
J gene: TRBJ1-3
V gene: TRBV21-1
D gene: NA
clone size: NA